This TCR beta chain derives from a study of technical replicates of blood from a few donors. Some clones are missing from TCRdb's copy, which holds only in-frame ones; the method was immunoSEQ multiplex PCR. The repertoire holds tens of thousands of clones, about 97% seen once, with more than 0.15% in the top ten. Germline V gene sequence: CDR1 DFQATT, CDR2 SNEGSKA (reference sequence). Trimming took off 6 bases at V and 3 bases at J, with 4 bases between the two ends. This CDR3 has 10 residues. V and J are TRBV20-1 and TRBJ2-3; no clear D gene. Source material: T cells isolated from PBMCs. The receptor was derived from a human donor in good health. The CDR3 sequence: CSALTDTQYF. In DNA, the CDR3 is TGCAGTGCCCTTACAGATACGCAGTATTTT.